This TCR beta chain was retrieved from a study of CD8+ T cells in alopecia areata. Background on the study: Treated patients were given oral tofacitinib, which was dosed at 5 to 10 mg twice daily.

Extracted from the samples, RNA was reverse transcribed into cDNA to serve as the sequencing template. Here immunoSEQ multiplex PCR was the method, and the copy in TCRdb shows in-frame clones only, minus some. The profile shows over 150,000 clones, 59% of them singletons. Trimming removed 6 bases from V and 7 bases from J, with 15 bases in between. Germline V lookup: CDR1 MNHEY, CDR2 SVGAGI. This CDR3 contains 13 residues. General study results and limits: Patients showed less clear TCR sequence sharing than mice, possibly partly because of HLA diversity.

Alopecia areata patients provided lesional scalp punch biopsies and peripheral blood. The authors sorted CD4+ and CD8+ T cells from PBMCs. This clone has just a few counts. Its antigen is not identified. The clonotype originates from a human donor with alopecia areata. The V call is TRBV6-5, the J call TRBJ1-2; D is uncertain. The sequences come from CD4+ T cells sorted from blood, collected at week 0. CDR3 loop: CASSGHEASGYTF. Written as DNA, the CDR3 is TGTGCCAGCAGCGGTCACGAGGCTAGTGGCTACACCTTC.